What follows describes a single TCR beta chain. Its matching antigen is unknown. This record belongs to a study of T-cell reconstitution after alpha-beta-depleted transplantation in children. Trimming cost V 1 base and J 5 bases, with 11 bases left between them. The germline gives CDR1 SQVTM, CDR2 ANQGSEA. CDR3 length: 13 residues. Overall study findings and caveats: A year post-transplant, T-cell counts and diversity derived mostly from newly produced T cells. Surviving recipient T cells and thymic progenitors accounted for the high day-60 TCRbeta diversity observed in some patients.

As it was prepared, the TCRbeta library received unique molecular identifiers. Using its own MiXCR run on the PCR reads, TCRdb lists one record per CDR3 protein. The table includes hundreds of thousands of distinct CDR3 sequences, 15% to 20% detected once. The V call is TRBV29-1, the J call TRBJ2-5, with a tentative D call TRBD2 (7 bases). This receptor was taken from a boy under two years old who had a stem cell transplant for Wiskott-Aldrich syndrome, so the T cells may come from the graft donor. This specimen was PBMCs, mostly from graft donor cells, taken 360 days after TCRalphabeta/CD19-depleted stem cell transplant. The CDR3 DNA sequence: TGCAGCGTTGAAGGGACTAGGGGGGAGACCCAGTACTTC. The encoded protein is CSVEGTRGETQYF.